Reported below is one T cell receptor beta chain. The antigen is not known. CDR3 length equals 13 residues. Germline V gene data show CDR1 as WNHNN and CDR2 as SYGVQD (reference sequence). V was clipped by 0 bases and J by 2 bases, with 4 bases between them. The treatment denotes: 15 to 20 received Ad26.COV2.S at low or high dose, single or two shots; about 5 received placebo; per-sample allocation not given. The study sampled participants on day 63 after the first vaccine or placebo injection. The sample originates from a study of Ad26.COV2.S vaccination and SARS-CoV-2 variants. Study details: Donor had been placed in the Ad26.COV2.S arm of the COV1001 trial. Intramuscular Ad26.COV2.S at 5x10^10 or 1x10^11 viral particles. Overall study results and limits: Considerable breadth of spike-specific CD8+ and CD4+ T cell responses has reportedly been documented following vaccination. Responses of T cells in total may have been underestimated by the TCR breadth and depth analyses.

Sequencing was performed with immunoSEQ multiplex PCR; in TCRdb, only in-frame clones are kept and a portion is missing. The repertoire holds fewer than 500,000 clones, with around 90% as singletons. The clonotype originates from a person aged 18-65 years who received the Ad26.COV2.S COVID-19 vaccine or a placebo. The chain is built from TRBV10-1 and TRBJ2-5, with unresolved D. The sequenced sample was peripheral blood, obtained in a trial of Ad26.COV2.S vaccine versus placebo. CDR3 DNA sequence: TGCGCCAGCAGTGAGTCAGGGCAAGAGACCCAGTACTTC. It specifies CASSESGQETQYF.